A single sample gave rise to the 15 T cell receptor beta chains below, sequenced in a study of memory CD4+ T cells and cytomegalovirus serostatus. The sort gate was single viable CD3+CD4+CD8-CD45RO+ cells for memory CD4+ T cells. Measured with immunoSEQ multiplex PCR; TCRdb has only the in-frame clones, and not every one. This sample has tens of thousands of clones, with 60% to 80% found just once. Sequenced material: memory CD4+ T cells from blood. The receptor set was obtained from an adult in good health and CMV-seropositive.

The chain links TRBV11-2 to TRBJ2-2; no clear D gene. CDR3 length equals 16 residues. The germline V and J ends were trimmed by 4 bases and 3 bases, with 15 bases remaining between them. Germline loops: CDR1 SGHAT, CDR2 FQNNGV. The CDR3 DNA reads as TGTGCCAGCAGCTCACTCTTGCTCGGGTACACCGGGGAGCTGTTTTTT. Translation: CASSSLLLGYTGELFF.

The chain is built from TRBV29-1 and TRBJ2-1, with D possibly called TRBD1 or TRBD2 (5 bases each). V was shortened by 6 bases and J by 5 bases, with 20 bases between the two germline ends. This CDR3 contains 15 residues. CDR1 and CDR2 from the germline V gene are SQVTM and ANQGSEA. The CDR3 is CSVLPVRGGNNEQFF. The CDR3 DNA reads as TGCAGCGTCCTCCCTGTGAGGGGTGGCAACAATGAGCAGTTCTTC.

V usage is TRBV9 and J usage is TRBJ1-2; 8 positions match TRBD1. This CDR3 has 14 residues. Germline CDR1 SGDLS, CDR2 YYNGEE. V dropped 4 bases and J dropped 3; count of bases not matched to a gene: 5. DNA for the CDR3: TGTGCCAGCAGCCCAAGGGGACAGGACTATGGCTACACCTTC. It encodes CASSPRGQDYGYTF.

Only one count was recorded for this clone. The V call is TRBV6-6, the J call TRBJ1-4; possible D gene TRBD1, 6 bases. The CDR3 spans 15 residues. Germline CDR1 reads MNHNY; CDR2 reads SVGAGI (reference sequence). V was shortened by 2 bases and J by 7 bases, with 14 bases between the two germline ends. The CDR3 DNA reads TGTGCCAGCAGTTACCCCGGCCAGGGGCGTGAAAAACTGTTTTTT. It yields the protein CASSYPGQGREKLFF.

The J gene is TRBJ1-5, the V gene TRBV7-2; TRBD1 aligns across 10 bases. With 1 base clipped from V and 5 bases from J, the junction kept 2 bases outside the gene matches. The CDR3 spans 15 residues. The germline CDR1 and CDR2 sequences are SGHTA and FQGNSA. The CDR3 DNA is TGTGCCAGCAGCTTAGAGGGGACAGGGGATCAGCCCCAGCATTTT. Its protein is CASSLEGTGDQPQHF. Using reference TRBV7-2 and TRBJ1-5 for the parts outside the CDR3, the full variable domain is GAGVSQSPSNKVTEKGKDVELRCDPISGHTALYWYRQSLGQGLEFLIYFQGNSAPDKSGLPSDRFSAERTGGSVSTLTIQRTQQEDSAVYLCASSLEGTGDQPQHFGDGTRLSIL.

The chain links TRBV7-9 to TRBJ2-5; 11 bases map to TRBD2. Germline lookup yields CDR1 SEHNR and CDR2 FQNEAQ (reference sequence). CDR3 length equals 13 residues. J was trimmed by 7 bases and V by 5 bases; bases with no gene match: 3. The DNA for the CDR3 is TGTGCCAGCAGCCTCGGGACTAGCGGGACCCAGTACTTC. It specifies CASSLGTSGTQYF.

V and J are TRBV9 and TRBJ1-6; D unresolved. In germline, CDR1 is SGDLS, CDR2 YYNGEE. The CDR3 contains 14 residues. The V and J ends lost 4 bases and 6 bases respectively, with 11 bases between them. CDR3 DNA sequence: TGTGCCAGCAGCTGGGGAGAAGTTAATTCACCCCTCCACTTT. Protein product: CASSWGEVNSPLHF.

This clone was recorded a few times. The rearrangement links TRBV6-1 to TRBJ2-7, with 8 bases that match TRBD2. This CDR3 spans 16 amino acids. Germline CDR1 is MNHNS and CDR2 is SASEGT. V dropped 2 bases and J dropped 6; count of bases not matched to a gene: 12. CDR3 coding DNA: TGTGCCAGCAGTGAAATGGCGGGAGGCCAGTTCCTCGAGCAGTACTTC. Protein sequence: CASSEMAGGQFLEQYF.

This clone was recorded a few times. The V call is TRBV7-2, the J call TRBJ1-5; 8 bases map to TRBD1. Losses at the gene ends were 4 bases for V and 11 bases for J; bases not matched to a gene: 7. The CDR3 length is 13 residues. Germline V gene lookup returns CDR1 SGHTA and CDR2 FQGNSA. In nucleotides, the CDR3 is TGTGCCAGCAGCTCCGACAGGGGCCAGACCCAGCATTTT. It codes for CASSSDRGQTQHF.

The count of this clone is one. CDR3 in DNA: TGTGCCAGCAGTGAATCCGTGGACAGCGCCTACGAGCAGTACTTC. Translation: CASSESVDSAYEQYF. The rearrangement links TRBV25-1 to TRBJ2-7, with D possibly matching TRBD1 (6 bases). The CDR3 has 15 amino acids. V was trimmed by 1 base and J by 2 bases, leaving 12 bases between them. The germline V gene has CDR1 MGHDK and CDR2 SYGVNS.

This CDR3 is CAITGTGNTEAFF. In DNA form, the CDR3 reads TGTGCCATCACCGGGACAGGGAACACTGAAGCTTTCTTT. This chain joins TRBV28 and TRBJ1-1; 8 bases line up with TRBD1. From germline, CDR1 is MDHEN and CDR2 SYDVKM. V was clipped by 10 bases and J by 1 base; unmatched bases: 5. This CDR3 has 13 residues.

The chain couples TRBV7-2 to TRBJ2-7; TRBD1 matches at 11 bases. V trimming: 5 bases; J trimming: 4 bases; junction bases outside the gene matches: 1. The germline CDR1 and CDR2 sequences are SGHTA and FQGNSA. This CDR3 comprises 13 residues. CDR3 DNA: TGTGCCAGCAGCGGGACAGGGGGGTACGAGCAGTACTTC. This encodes CASSGTGGYEQYF.

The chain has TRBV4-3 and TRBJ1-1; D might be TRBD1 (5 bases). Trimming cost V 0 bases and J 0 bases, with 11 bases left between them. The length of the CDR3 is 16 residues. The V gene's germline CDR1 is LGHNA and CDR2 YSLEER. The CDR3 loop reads CASSQDLDSMNTEAFF. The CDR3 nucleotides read TGCGCCAGCAGCCAAGATCTTGACAGTATGAACACTGAAGCTTTCTTT.

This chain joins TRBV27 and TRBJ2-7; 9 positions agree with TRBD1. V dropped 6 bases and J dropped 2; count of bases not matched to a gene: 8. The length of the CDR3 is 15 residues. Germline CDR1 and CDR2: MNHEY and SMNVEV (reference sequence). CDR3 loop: CASSTGQGLTYEQYF. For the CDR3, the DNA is TGTGCCAGCAGCACCGGACAGGGGCTTACCTACGAGCAGTACTTC.

The CDR3: CATSRTGKDTGELFF. The CDR3, as DNA: TGTGCCACCAGCAGGACAGGGAAAGACACCGGGGAGCTGTTTTTT. The V gene is TRBV15, the J gene TRBJ2-2, with 7 bases identical to TRBD1. Germline V gives CDR1 LNHNV, CDR2 YYDKDF (reference sequence). The CDR3 has 15 amino acids. Trimming took 3 bases from V and 3 from J; bases not matched to a gene: 4.